This T cell receptor beta chain originates from a study of T-cell reconstitution after alpha-beta-depleted transplantation in children. Study outcomes and limitations: Counts and diversity of T cells one year after transplant came mostly from newly produced T cells. From surviving recipient T cells and thymic progenitors came the high day-60 TCRbeta diversity observed in some patients. It was reported that alpha-beta T cells came from several hundred expanded graft clones (about two months after transplant).

The CDR3 is 18 residues long. CDR1 is SGHRS and CDR2 is YFSETQ in the germline V gene. Unmatched junction bases numbered 9, after V lost 3 bases and J lost 0 bases. Molecular barcoding with unique molecular identifiers was used for the TCRbeta library. TCRdb fed the PCR reads into MiXCR, producing one record per CDR3 protein. The table shows 900,000 or so distinct CDR3 sequences, with roughly 15% occurring only once. In this sample, this clonotype turned up many times. Antigen unknown. The J gene is TRBJ2-1, the V gene TRBV5-1; TRBD1 matches at 10 bases. Here the sequenced sample was PBMCs, mostly from graft donor cells, taken 360 days after TCRalphabeta/CD19-depleted stem cell transplant. This clonotype was sampled from a male patient aged 5 to 17 who had a stem cell transplant for acute lymphoblastic leukemia, so the T cells may come from the graft donor. DNA for the CDR3: TGCGCCAGCAGCTGGGACAGGGGTCCGCTAAGCTCCTACAATGAGCAGTTCTTC. It is translated as CASSWDRGPLSSYNEQFF.